At least ten counts were recorded for the clone carrying this T cell receptor (beta chain). Per the original methods: Nucleated cell number was recorded as an estimate derived from reference gene primer amplification. Some clones are missing from TCRdb's copy, which holds only in-frame ones; the method was immunoSEQ multiplex PCR. V, J and clone size were drawn from that table, and D and trimming were deduced from the DNA. The top ten hold about 4.5% of the sample, which has around 250,000 clones, approximately 82% seen once. The data originate from a study of blood T cell repertoires in COVID-19. The source material was peripheral blood. The sequence came from a man in his sixties who had recovered from COVID-19.

The CDR3 region is CASSFRGYQETQYF. CDR3 coding DNA: TGCGCCAGCAGCTTCCGGGGGTACCAAGAGACCCAGTACTTC. This sequence joins TRBV5-1 and TRBJ2-5; D possibly corresponds to TRBD2 (6 bases). With 2 bases removed from V and 0 bases from J, the gap between germline ends came to 8 bases. The CDR3 length is 14 residues. The germline V gene has CDR1 SGHRS and CDR2 YFSETQ.